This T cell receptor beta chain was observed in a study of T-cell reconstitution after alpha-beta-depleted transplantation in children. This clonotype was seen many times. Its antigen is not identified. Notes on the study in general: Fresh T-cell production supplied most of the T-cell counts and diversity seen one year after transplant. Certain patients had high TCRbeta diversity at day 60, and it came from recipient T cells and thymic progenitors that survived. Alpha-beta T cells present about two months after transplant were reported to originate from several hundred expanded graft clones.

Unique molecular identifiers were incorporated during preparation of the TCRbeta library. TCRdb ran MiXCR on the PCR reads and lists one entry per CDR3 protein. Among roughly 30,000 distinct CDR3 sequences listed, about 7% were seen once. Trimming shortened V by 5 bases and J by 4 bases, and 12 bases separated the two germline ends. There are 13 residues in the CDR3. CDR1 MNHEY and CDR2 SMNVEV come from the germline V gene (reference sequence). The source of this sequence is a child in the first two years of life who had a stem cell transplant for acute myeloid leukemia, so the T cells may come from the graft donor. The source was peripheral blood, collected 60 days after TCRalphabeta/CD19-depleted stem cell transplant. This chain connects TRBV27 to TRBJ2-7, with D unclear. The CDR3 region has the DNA TGTGCCAGCAGTCCCCCCTGGGTTTACGAGCAGTACTTC. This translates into CASSPPWVYEQYF.